This T cell receptor (beta chain) was sequenced for a study of blood T cells in healthy people across ages. Broader study findings: Because donor CMV status was unknown, expanded clonotype changes were possibly confounded. Relative to aged donors, long-lived donors carried more naive CD4+ cells and displayed higher diversity.

The authors ran a second PCR of roughly 6 to 12 cycles using a sample-barcoded 5' primer and a J-beta primer mix. Each sample provided no less than 2.5 million CDR3-containing paired-end reads. TCRdb recomputed calls from the 5' RACE reads with MiXCR, one row per CDR3 protein. The sample carries around 1,900,000 distinct CDR3 sequences, about two fifths recorded once. This clonotype was counted between two and nine times. The antigen is unknown. Drawn from each donor were 9 to 10 milliliters of peripheral blood. The length of the CDR3 is 16 residues. Trimming shortened V by 5 bases and J by 2 bases, and 17 bases separated the two germline ends. Germline loops: CDR1 SGHVS, CDR2 FNYEAQ.

The sequence derives from a human donor in good health. The sequencing sample was made of blood. The chain joins TRBV7-6 to TRBJ2-3; D call uncertain. CDR3 amino acids: CASSPSSGAATDTQYF. CDR3 nucleotide sequence: TGTGCCAGCAGCCCCTCCTCCGGTGCAGCCACAGATACGCAGTATTTT. The whole variable domain, filled in from reference TRBV7-6 and TRBJ2-3, reads GAGVSQSPRYKVTKRGQDVALRCDPISGHVSLYWYRQALGQGPEFLTYFNYEAQQDKSGLPNDRFSAERPEGSISTLTIQRTEQRDSAMYRCASSPSSGAATDTQYFGPGTRLTVL.